Below, 6 T cell receptor beta chains from the same sample are listed, as sequenced in a study of T-cell reconstitution after alpha-beta-depleted transplantation in children (TCRdb year 2016). Libraries were prepared through PCR. Instrument on record: Illumina HiSeq 2500. TCR library preparation used molecular barcoding, with unique molecular identifiers applied to normalize quantification of the TCRbeta repertoire. Clones were called with MiXCR by TCRdb after fastp trimmed the public reads at Q25, and only in-frame beta chains were retained. Under each unique CDR3 protein, matching rows form one entry showing the most common genes and DNA. This sample gives a few hundred thousand distinct CDR3 sequences in total; 43% of them show up just once. The biggest ten clones account for under 35% of the sample. What this sample's treatment or condition label stands for: allogeneic hematopoietic cell transplantation with graft depleted of TCRalphabeta T cells and CD19 B cells.

The material sequenced was PBMCs, taken before TCRalphabeta/CD19-depleted stem cell transplant. These receptors were taken from a girl aged 2-10 years with aplastic anemia, due to receive a stem cell transplant.

This clonotype was seen ten or more times. The CDR3 here is CASSRRTSGNTIYF. DNA of the CDR3: TGTGCCAGCAGCCGTCGGACGTCTGGAAACACCATATATTTT. The chain employs TRBV12-3 or TRBV12-4 and TRBJ1-3; unclear D gene. Trimming pared 6 bases from V and 1 base from J, leaving 10 bases between. The CDR3 consists of 14 residues.

This clonotype was seen many times. V usage is TRBV4-3 and J usage is TRBJ2-2; TRBD2 matches at 8 bases. This CDR3 comprises 15 residues. Trimming took 1 base from V and 10 from J; bases not matched to a gene: 8. Germline assignment: CDR1 LGHNA and CDR2 YSLEER. The CDR3 is CASSQAGGPLSELFF. The CDR3 DNA is TGCGCCAGCAGCCAAGCGGGAGGGCCATTGTCGGAGCTGTTTTTT.

This clonotype came up a few times. The chain uses TRBV6-2 or TRBV6-3 and TRBJ2-1; D is tentatively TRBD1 or TRBD2 (8 bases each). Germline V gene lookup returns CDR1 MNHEY and CDR2 SVGEGT. The CDR3 length is 15 residues. V gave up 8 bases and J gave up 1 base, with 15 bases separating them. CDR3 protein: CASYSGDRSYNEQFF. The CDR3, as DNA: TGTGCCAGCTATAGCGGGGACAGGTCCTACAATGAGCAGTTCTTC.

This chain uses TRBV20-1 with TRBJ2-7; 7 positions agree with TRBD2. From germline, CDR1 is DFQATT and CDR2 SNEGSKA (reference sequence). V shed 3 bases, J shed 3 bases, and the junction held 11 bases outside the gene matches. The CDR3 is 15 residues long. Here the CDR3 reads CSARTPLAGVYEQYF. CDR3 coding DNA: TGCAGTGCTAGGACACCCTTAGCGGGCGTCTACGAGCAGTACTTC.

The chain couples TRBV18 to TRBJ1-5; D is uncertain. The germline V gene has CDR1 KGHSH and CDR2 LQKENI. Trimming cost V 3 bases and J 1 base, with 7 bases left between them. The CDR3 covers 14 residues. Here the CDR3 DNA reads TGTGCCAGCTCACCCGACTGGAGCAATCAGCCCCAGCATTTT. As protein: CASSPDWSNQPQHF. The full variable domain, in which reference TRBV18 and TRBJ1-5 provide the parts outside the CDR3, is NAGVMQNPRHLVRRRGQEARLRCSPMKGHSHVYWYRQLPEEGLKFMVYLQKENIIDESGMPKERFSAEFPKEGPSILRIQQVVRGDSAAYFCASSPDWSNQPQHFGDGTRLSIL.

This clonotype was observed many times. The chain links TRBV5-1 to TRBJ2-7; 9 bases agree with TRBD2. CDR3 size: 15 residues. The junction had 8 bases not matched to a gene; V was cut back by 4 bases and J by 3 bases. Germline-derived CDR1 and CDR2 are SGHRS and YFSETQ. CDR3 in amino acids: CASSPNSGRGYEQYF. In DNA form, the CDR3 reads TGCGCCAGCAGCCCTAATAGCGGGAGAGGCTACGAGCAGTACTTC.